The rows below give T cell receptor beta chains drawn from one sample of a study of vaccination effects on CD4 cells after COVID-19. Only in-frame clones appear in the TCRdb table, and some are missing; sequencing was by immunoSEQ multiplex PCR. The table records 27,000 or so clones, about 80% of them present only once. No antigen has been assigned to these receptors. This material consisted of CD4+ T cells from PBMCs cultured with HCoV-NL63 spike peptides, taken after COVID-19 vaccination. The source is a human donor who received a COVID-19 vaccine. Some clones in this sample may be carry-over from other donors' samples. Both conserved end residues are part of each CDR3. D genes are given only for firm matches. Clone sizes are given selectively: once, few, many, or a class where the clone is expanded.

J,D,V,size,DNA,CDR3
TRBJ2-5,NA,TRBV2,NA,TGTGCCAGCGTCGCTACAGGGAATCGGGGAGAGACCCAGTACTTC,CASVATGNRGETQYF
TRBJ1-5,TRBD1,TRBV19,NA,TGTGCCAGTAGTCCCAAGGACAGGGGCGCGTATCAGCCCCAGCATTTT,CASSPKDRGAYQPQHF
TRBJ2-3,NA,TRBV2,NA,TGTGCCAGCAGTGACGGGATTCTAGATACGCAGTATTTT,CASSDGILDTQYF
TRBJ2-1,TRBD2,TRBV6-5,NA,TGTGCCAGCATTGCTACTAGCGGGGTTGCGTTCTTC,CASIATSGVAFF
TRBJ1-2,NA,TRBV9,NA,TGTGCCAGCAGCGTATTTCAGGGCTATGGCTACACCTTC,CASSVFQGYGYTF
TRBJ2-2,NA,TRBV24-1,NA,TGTGCCACCAGTGATGTCAGGGGTAGTGGCGGGGAGCTGTTTTTT,CATSDVRGSGGELFF
TRBJ2-6,NA,TRBV7-3,NA,TGTGCCAGCAGCACGGAGAGAACTGGGGCCAACGTCCTGACTTTC,CASSTERTGANVLTF
TRBJ2-3,NA,TRBV18,NA,TGTGCCAGCTCACCAGGGATTACTTACACATCGACGCAGTATTTT,CASSPGITYTSTQYF
TRBJ1-1,NA,TRBV4-2,NA,TGTGCCAGTTCTCTAAACCGGGGTTCCACTGAAGCTTTCTTT,CASSLNRGSTEAFF
TRBJ1-1,NA,TRBV5-1,NA,TGCGCCAGCAGCTCGGGACGGGCGAACACTGAAGCTTTCTTT,CASSSGRANTEAFF
TRBJ1-1,TRBD1,TRBV19,NA,TGTGCCAGTAGTACGGGACAGGGAGGGAGGAACACTGAAGCTTTCTTT,CASSTGQGGRNTEAFF
TRBJ2-5,NA,TRBV5-1,NA,TGCGCCAGCAGCTCCTCCCTGGGAGGAGAGACCCAGTACTTC,CASSSSLGGETQYF
TRBJ2-2,NA,TRBV24-1,NA,TGTGCCACCAGTGATTTGGGCAGGGATACCGGGGAGCTGTTTTTT,CATSDLGRDTGELFF
TRBJ1-2,TRBD1,TRBV15,NA,TGTGCCACCAGCGAGGGCCGGGACAGGGAGTCTTTTAACTATGGCTACACCTTC,CATSEGRDRESFNYGYTF
TRBJ1-5,NA,TRBV12-3/TRBV12-4,NA,TGTGCCAGCAATACAGGGAAATATCAGCCCCAGCATTTT,CASNTGKYQPQHF
TRBJ1-3,NA,TRBV21-1,NA,TGTGCCAGCAGTTGTTATGACACTCTGCTCTCTGGAAACACCATATATTTT,CASSCYDTLLSGNTIYF
TRBJ2-5,NA,TRBV10-3,NA,TGTGCCATCAGTGCCTCCGGGGAGACCCAGTACTTC,CAISASGETQYF
TRBJ2-3,NA,TRBV2,NA,TGTGCCAGCAGTCAACAGGGACGAGGGGGTACGCAGTATTTT,CASSQQGRGGTQYF
TRBJ2-1,TRBD1,TRBV10-1,NA,TGCGCCAGCAGCCGGGACAGGGCCAATGAGCAGTTCTTC,CASSRDRANEQFF
TRBJ2-1,NA,TRBV29-1,few,TGCAGCGCCTCCAGGGAATCCTACAATGAGCAGTTCTTC,CSASRESYNEQFF
TRBJ1-6,NA,TRBV30,NA,TGTGCCTGGAGTGTAAGGGGGAGCGGTTCACCCCTCCACTTT,CAWSVRGSGSPLHF
TRBJ2-3,NA,TRBV5-1,once,TGCGCCAGCAGCCCCGACAGTTGGGGGACAGATACGCAGTATTTT,CASSPDSWGTDTQYF
TRBJ1-5,NA,TRBV29-1,NA,TGCAGCGTTAGGGCAGGGACGTTCGATCAGCCCCAGCATTTT,CSVRAGTFDQPQHF
TRBJ2-2,TRBD1,TRBV3-1/TRBV3-2,NA,TGTGCCAGCAGCCAAGTCGGACAGGGAACCGGGGAGCTGTTTTTT,CASSQVGQGTGELFF
TRBJ2-1,NA,TRBV6-5,NA,TGTGCCAGCAGGACCGTAAGAGGATCGTACAATGAGCAGTTCTTC,CASRTVRGSYNEQFF
TRBJ2-3,TRBD2,TRBV7-2,NA,TGTGCCAGCAGCTTAGCAGCGGGGGGAGGGACAGATACGCAGTATTTT,CASSLAAGGGTDTQYF
TRBJ1-1,NA,TRBV30,NA,TGTGCCTGGAGTCAATGGGGAGAAGCTTTCTTT,CAWSQWGEAFF
TRBJ1-1,TRBD1,TRBV11-2,once,TGTGCCAGCAGCAATGGGACAGGGGCGCCCCCAAACACTGAAGCTTTCTTT,CASSNGTGAPPNTEAFF
TRBJ2-1,TRBD1,TRBV19,few,TGTGCCAGTACCGCCGGGACAGGGAGGTACAATGAGCAGTTCTTC,CASTAGTGRYNEQFF
TRBJ2-5,TRBD2,TRBV2,NA,TGTGCCAGCATGACTAGCGGGGGGTACGCAGAGACCCAGTACTTC,CASMTSGGYAETQYF
TRBJ1-3,NA,TRBV19,NA,TGTGCCAGTAAGGTCGCAGGGTCAGGAAACACCATATATTTT,CASKVAGSGNTIYF
TRBJ2-5,NA,TRBV10-3,NA,TGTGCCATCAGTGGTGGGGACACTGGTTACCAAGAGACCCAGTACTTC,CAISGGDTGYQETQYF
TRBJ2-2,NA,TRBV9,NA,TGTGCCAGCAGCGTAGGCCTTAGCGCCGGGGAGCTGTTTTTT,CASSVGLSAGELFF
TRBJ1-3,NA,TRBV19,NA,TGTGCCAGTAGTATAACGGGCGAAGCACTACGGAACACCATATATTTT,CASSITGEALRNTIYF
TRBJ2-5,TRBD1,TRBV5-1,NA,TGCGCCAGCAGCCCACGACAGGGAGCGGTGGAGACCCAGTACTTC,CASSPRQGAVETQYF
TRBJ1-1,NA,TRBV20-1,few,TGCAGTGCCGAGAAGAACACTGAAGCTTTCTTT,CSAEKNTEAFF
TRBJ2-2,NA,TRBV20-1,NA,TGCAGTGCTAGTCTGGGGCGGGGGCGCACCGGGGAGCTGTTTTTT,CSASLGRGRTGELFF
TRBJ1-2,NA,TRBV6-6,NA,TGTGCCAGCAGTCCAGGACGGGACTATGGCTACACCTTC,CASSPGRDYGYTF
TRBJ2-3,TRBD2,TRBV5-1,NA,TGCGCCAGCAGCTTGGTACGGTGGACTAGCGGGGGAGATACGCAGTATTTT,CASSLVRWTSGGDTQYF
TRBJ2-2,NA,TRBV6-5,NA,TGTGCCAGCAGCCGAGGCGTCACCGGGGAGCTGTTTTTT,CASSRGVTGELFF
TRBJ2-3,TRBD1,TRBV19,NA,TGTGCCAGTATCCCGGGACAGGGATCAGATACGCAGTATTTT,CASIPGQGSDTQYF
TRBJ2-1,NA,TRBV9,NA,TGTGCCAGCAGCGCCCGGGACAAAAAGGCTAATGAGCAGTTCTTC,CASSARDKKANEQFF
TRBJ1-4,NA,TRBV7-6,NA,TGTGCCAGCAGCCAGACTGGGTTTGCAACTAATGAAAAACTGTTTTTT,CASSQTGFATNEKLFF
TRBJ2-1,TRBD1,TRBV6-1,NA,TGTGCCAGCAGTGAATTCGGTGGGACAGGGATCGAACAGTTCTTC,CASSEFGGTGIEQFF
TRBJ2-2,NA,TRBV6-5,NA,TGTGCCAGCAGGGGGACTGGTACCGGGGAGCTGTTTTTT,CASRGTGTGELFF
TRBJ2-4,NA,TRBV5-1,NA,TGCGCCAGCAGCTTGGTAGAGGCCAAAAACATTCAGTACTTC,CASSLVEAKNIQYF
TRBJ2-3,TRBD1,TRBV25-1,once,TGTGCCAGCAGTGCCGGGACAGGGGGTGCAGATACGCAGTATTTT,CASSAGTGGADTQYF
TRBJ1-1,NA,TRBV6-1,NA,TGTGCCAGCAGTGTCGACTTCGGGCGGACGAACACTGAAGCTTTCTTT,CASSVDFGRTNTEAFF
TRBJ1-1,NA,TRBV27,NA,TGTGCCAGCAGTTTGTTAGGTCGGAACACTGAAGCTTTCTTT,CASSLLGRNTEAFF
TRBJ2-1,TRBD2,TRBV5-1,NA,TGCGCCAGCAGGGCACCCGGGACTAGCATGAGTGAGCAGTTCTTC,CASRAPGTSMSEQFF
TRBJ1-5,TRBD1,TRBV18,NA,TGTGCCAGCTCACCAGGTTCAGGGGGTAATCAGCCCCAGCATTTT,CASSPGSGGNQPQHF
TRBJ1-5,NA,TRBV18,NA,TGTGCCAGCTCACACGACAATCAGCCCCAGCATTTT,CASSHDNQPQHF
TRBJ1-1,NA,TRBV19,NA,TGTGCCAGTAGTATGGAGGGGAGAGGCAACACTGAAGCTTTCTTT,CASSMEGRGNTEAFF
TRBJ2-2,TRBD1,TRBV7-9,NA,TGTGCCAGCAGCTTCCCGACAGGGGGCGGGAATACCGGGGAGCTGTTTTTT,CASSFPTGGGNTGELFF
TRBJ1-2,TRBD1,TRBV4-1,NA,TGCGCCAGCAGCCAAGGCAATACCGGGACAGAACTCTATGGCTACACCTTC,CASSQGNTGTELYGYTF
TRBJ2-5,NA,TRBV5-1,few,TGCGCCAGCAGCTTTAACAGGGACCAAGAGACCCAGTACTTC,CASSFNRDQETQYF
TRBJ2-7,TRBD2,TRBV6-5,NA,TGTGCCAGCAGACCCGGACTAGGATCCTACGAGCAGTACTTC,CASRPGLGSYEQYF
TRBJ2-3,NA,TRBV5-6,NA,TGTGCCAGCAGCGCTCAAACCAGAACAGATACGCAGTATTTT,CASSAQTRTDTQYF
TRBJ2-3,NA,TRBV5-4,NA,TGTGCCAGCAGCCTTCCCGGGGACGGCACAGATACGCAGTATTTT,CASSLPGDGTDTQYF